This TCR beta chain originates from a study of T cells in Graves' hyperthyroidism and ophthalmopathy. The study, taken as a whole, reports: Among thyroid clonotypes expanded above 0.001, most also appeared in blood.

RNA transcripts served as the template for amplifying TCR beta CDR3 regions. Initially, a first-round RT-PCR of the TCR CDR3 employed the HTBI primer set. Each CDR3 protein is one row after TCRdb ran MiXCR on the multiplex PCR reads. The data contain some 740,000 distinct CDR3 sequences, 11% to 15% of them singletons. The germline V gene encodes CDR1 LNHDA and CDR2 SQIVND (reference sequence). The V end was cut by 2 bases, the J end by 6 bases, with 14 bases between. The CDR3 is made up of 15 amino acids. This clonotype was found a few times. Its specificity is not known. The chain combines TRBV19 with TRBJ1-5; D is unclear. This TCR came from a woman between 18 and 29 years old with Graves' hyperthyroidism. Material: blood. The CDR3, as DNA: TGTGCCAGTAGTATAACCGGGTTTAAGGGTCAGCCCCAGCATTTT. Translated: CASSITGFKGQPQHF.